This TCR beta chain came from a study of T cell changes during pregnancy in multiple sclerosis. V was clipped by 2 bases and J by 0 bases; unmatched bases: 5. Germline V gene data show CDR1 as SGHRS and CDR2 as YFSETQ. CDR3 length equals 16 residues. Sequenced by immunoSEQ multiplex PCR; TCRdb stores in-frame clones only, minus some. Among roughly 39,000 clones listed, roughly 92% were seen once. The sequencing here drew on CD4+ T cells from peripheral blood mononuclear cells, taken before pregnancy. This receptor was identified in a female donor with multiple sclerosis, enrolled in a pregnancy study. This chain links TRBV5-1 with TRBJ2-1; 7 bases are shared with TRBD2. The CDR3 bases are TGCGCCAGCAGCTTTGGTAGCGGGTTCTCCTACAATGAGCAGTTCTTC. It codes for CASSFGSGFSYNEQFF. Full variable domain (rest looked up from reference TRBV5-1 and TRBJ2-1): KAGVTQTPRYLIKTRGQQVTLSCSPISGHRSVSWYQQTPGQGLQFLFEYFSETQRNKGNFPGRFSGRQFSNSRSEMNVSTLELGDSALYLCASSFGSGFSYNEQFFGPGTRLTVL.